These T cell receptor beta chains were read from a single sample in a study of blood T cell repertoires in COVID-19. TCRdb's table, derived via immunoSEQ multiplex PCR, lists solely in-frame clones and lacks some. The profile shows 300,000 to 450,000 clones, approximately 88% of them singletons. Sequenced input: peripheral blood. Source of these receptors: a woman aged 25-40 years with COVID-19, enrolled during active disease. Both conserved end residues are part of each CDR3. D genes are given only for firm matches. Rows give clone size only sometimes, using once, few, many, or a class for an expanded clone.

TGTGCCAGCAGCTATCCCGGGACAGGGGCAAACTTAGCCAAAAACATTCAGTACTTC	CASSYPGTGANLAKNIQYF	TRBD1	TRBV7-2	NA	TRBJ2-4
TGTGCCAGCAGCCTTTCGGATGGGCGGGGGGGCCGCAATGAGCAGTTCTTC	CASSLSDGRGGRNEQFF	TRBD2	TRBV9	NA	TRBJ2-1
TGTGCCAGCAGTCCCCTCGTATCCATCCGAGTTGATACGCAGTATTTT	CASSPLVSIRVDTQYF	NA	TRBV27	NA	TRBJ2-3
TGTGCCAGCAGCGTAGGTGCAGGGGGCGGTCAGCCCCAGCATTTT	CASSVGAGGGQPQHF	TRBD1	TRBV9	NA	TRBJ1-5
TGCAGCGTTGAAGGGGGGACTAGCGGGACCAAGACCCAGTACTTC	CSVEGGTSGTKTQYF	TRBD2	TRBV29-1	NA	TRBJ2-5
TGTGCCAGTATGCGACAGGGGGCGTCCGAGCAGTACTTC	CASMRQGASEQYF	TRBD1	TRBV19	NA	TRBJ2-7
TGTGCCAGCAGCCCAGGGTGGGGCATAAACACTGAAGCTTTCTTT	CASSPGWGINTEAFF	NA	TRBV2	NA	TRBJ1-1
TGCAGTGCTAGTTTGGGACTAGCGGGGGGTGGTACGCAGTATTTT	CSASLGLAGGGTQYF	TRBD2	TRBV20-1	NA	TRBJ2-3
TGTGCCAGCAGCCAGGGACAGGGGGTCTTTGGGGCAGATACGCAGTATTTT	CASSQGQGVFGADTQYF	TRBD1	TRBV3-1/TRBV3-2	NA	TRBJ2-3
TGTGCCAGCAGCCACCAGACTTCTCCCCAAGAGACCCAGTACTTC	CASSHQTSPQETQYF	NA	TRBV3-1/TRBV3-2	NA	TRBJ2-5
TGTGCCAGCAGCCAAGGTGGGACTAGGACTGAGACCCAGTACTTC	CASSQGGTRTETQYF	TRBD2	TRBV4-2	NA	TRBJ2-5
TGTGCCAGCAGCCCGGGACAAGGGGTATCGCCCCAGCATTTT	CASSPGQGVSPQHF	NA	TRBV7-2	NA	TRBJ1-5
TGTGCCAGCAGTCGGGCTAGCGTGGAGGAGACCCAGTACTTC	CASSRASVEETQYF	NA	TRBV7-9	NA	TRBJ2-5
TGTGCCAGTAGTATCCCCACTGCAACTAATGAAAAACTGTTTTTT	CASSIPTATNEKLFF	NA	TRBV19	NA	TRBJ1-4
TGTGCCAGCAGCCCGCCTAGGCGGCATGAAGCTTTCTTT	CASSPPRRHEAFF	NA	TRBV7-9	NA	TRBJ1-1
TGTGCCAGCAGCTTAGTTGCGGGGAGTGGGGCCAACGTCCTGACTTTC	CASSLVAGSGANVLTF	NA	TRBV13	NA	TRBJ2-6
TGCGCCAGCAGCCCGACTACGCTGGATGAGCAGTTCTTC	CASSPTTLDEQFF	NA	TRBV4-3	NA	TRBJ2-1
TGTGCCAGCAGGGGACAAACCAACTATGGCTACACCTTC	CASRGQTNYGYTF	NA	TRBV2	NA	TRBJ1-2
TGTGCCAGCAGTTACTCTTCGAGGACAGGGTTTTCACCCCTCCACTTT	CASSYSSRTGFSPLHF	TRBD1	TRBV6-2/TRBV6-3	NA	TRBJ1-6
TGTGCCAGCAGCTCTCTACAGACTAGCGGGGACCTATACAATGAGCAGTTCTTC	CASSSLQTSGDLYNEQFF	TRBD2	TRBV5-4	NA	TRBJ2-1
TGTGCCAGCAGCTTCGGGGGGCTGATGAGCACTGAAGCTTTCTTT	CASSFGGLMSTEAFF	NA	TRBV7-9	few	TRBJ1-1
TGTGCCAGCACCAACTCCGGGACTAGCGGGAGGGCTACGCAGTATTTT	CASTNSGTSGRATQYF	TRBD2	TRBV11-2	NA	TRBJ2-3
TGTGCCAGCAGCTTAGCGGACACCAATGAGCAGTTCTTC	CASSLADTNEQFF	NA	TRBV7-9	NA	TRBJ2-1
TGTGCCAGCAGCTTAGTAACAGGGGGCCGCGCTGAAGCTTTCTTT	CASSLVTGGRAEAFF	TRBD1	TRBV7-2	NA	TRBJ1-1
TGCGCCAGCAGCCCATCAGGGGGAATAAGGAATGGCTACACCTTC	CASSPSGGIRNGYTF	TRBD1	TRBV5-1	once	TRBJ1-2
TGCAGCGCCGTACAGGTTTGGAACACTGAAGCTTTCTTT	CSAVQVWNTEAFF	NA	TRBV29-1	NA	TRBJ1-1
TGTGCCAGCAGTTATCGGCTAGCGGGAGGGCCGCATACGCAGTATTTT	CASSYRLAGGPHTQYF	TRBD2	TRBV28	NA	TRBJ2-3
TGCGCCAGCAGCTTGGCTAGGGCTAGCGGGAGTCACAATGAGCAGTTCTTC	CASSLARASGSHNEQFF	TRBD2	TRBV5-1	NA	TRBJ2-1
TGTGCCAGCAGCGTAGCTCCAGGACAAGAGACCCAGTACTTC	CASSVAPGQETQYF	NA	TRBV9	NA	TRBJ2-5
TGTGCCATGGGAGCGGGGGGAAGCACAGATACGCAGTATTTT	CAMGAGGSTDTQYF	TRBD2	TRBV10-3	NA	TRBJ2-3
TGTGCCAGCAGCGTCGGAGGATGGAACCAAGAAGCTTTCTTT	CASSVGGWNQEAFF	NA	TRBV9	NA	TRBJ1-1